This T cell receptor beta chain was identified in a study of blood T cells in healthy people across ages. A second PCR, run for about 6 to 12 cycles, used a sample-barcoded 5' primer plus a J-beta primer mix. TCRdb passed the 5' RACE reads through MiXCR, listing each CDR3 protein once. Here the sample spans over a million distinct CDR3 sequences, 35% to 45% being singletons. Isolation yielded PBMCs, at least 6 million per sample, in every case. Trimming stripped 3 bases from V and 5 bases from J, with 14 bases between. The germline V gene encodes CDR1 MGHRA and CDR2 YSYEKL. The CDR3 has 14 amino acids.

The specimen was blood. The chain links TRBV4-1 to TRBJ2-7; D uncertain. The receptor was isolated from a woman between 18 and 30 years old in good health. The CDR3 DNA reads as TGCGCCAGCAGCCACCAAGGCAGGTTACACGAGCAGTACTTC. Translated: CASSHQGRLHEQYF.